What follows is one T cell receptor (beta chain) and its context. No antigen is known for it. Germline lookup yields CDR1 MDHEN and CDR2 SYDVKM. The CDR3 length is 15 residues. V trimming: 1 base; J trimming: 4 bases; junction bases outside the gene matches: 6. Terminally differentiated effector memory CD45RA+ cells were left out of the naive CD8 fraction, which was CD45RO-negative and positively selected for CCR7. Some clones are missing from TCRdb's copy, which holds only in-frame ones; the method was immunoSEQ multiplex PCR. The data show roughly 2,000,000 clones, less than 95% seen once. These data belong to a study of shared clonotypes between healthy human individuals. Study findings and constraints: About 5% of naive CD4 clonotypes were shared across several donors. Among the subsets, naive ones generally showed larger estimated richness than memory ones.

This clonotype was sampled from a man aged 18-30 years in good health. The sample comprised naive CD8+ T cells sorted from blood. The rearrangement links TRBV28 to TRBJ2-7, with 8 positions matching TRBD1. The CDR3 spells CASSLSGGAGYEQYF. In nucleotides, the CDR3 is TGTGCCAGCAGTTTATCAGGGGGCGCGGGTTACGAGCAGTACTTC.